This TCR beta chain was profiled in a study of shared clonotypes between healthy human individuals. Study background: The people who gave samples were a couple of women and a few men aged 18 to 49.

General observations from the study: Deeper or shallower sequencing was expected to change how clonotypes are shared among donors.

Genomic DNA, for the unsorted samples, came from tens of millions of PBMCs. The sample holds a few counts of this clone. Its antigen remains unknown. Authors' data handling: Junction-only immunoSEQ data arrived without quality scores, meaning filtering differed. Produced via immunoSEQ multiplex PCR; TCRdb's table is partial and in-frame only. D and trimming were read from the DNA, whereas the V and J calls and clone size are those reported in that table. Of about 480,000 clones listed, around 79% are singletons. The origin of this receptor is a middle-aged woman in good health. Some clones in this sample may be carry-over from other donors' samples. The sequenced sample was PBMCs.

DNA for the CDR3: TGTGCCAGCAGTGTGGGACGTTCGGTCGTCGGCTACACCTTC. Protein: CASSVGRSVVGYTF. V and J are TRBV2 and TRBJ1-2, with D maybe TRBD1 (5 bases). CDR1 SNHLY and CDR2 FYNNEI come from the germline V gene. The V gene lost 4 bases and the J gene lost 8 bases, with 17 bases spanning the gap. There are 14 residues in the CDR3.